This passage covers 10 T cell receptor beta chains from one sample sequenced in a study of post-analysis software for immune sequencing data. Study-level findings and limits: Five or six TRBV segments (TRBV5-6, TRBV5-1 and TRBV20-1 among them) occurred more frequently in patients than in controls.

What these receptors recognize is not known. Carried by the TCR beta cDNA libraries were unique molecular identifiers. TCRdb fed the PCR reads into MiXCR, producing one record per CDR3 protein. Of roughly 620,000 distinct CDR3 sequences detected, roughly 46% appear once; the ten largest clones hold about 1.5%. Specimen: blood. The receptors were gathered from a girl under 18 with multiple sclerosis.

The rearrangement links TRBV20-1 to TRBJ2-3, with TRBD2 identical over 12 bases. Germline V gene lookup returns CDR1 DFQATT and CDR2 SNEGSKA (reference sequence). V shed 5 bases, J shed 0 bases, and the junction held 6 bases outside the gene matches. CDR3 length equals 16 residues. Here the CDR3 DNA reads TGCAGTGCTTATGGGCTAGCGGGGGGGAGCACAGATACGCAGTATTTT. Translated: CSAYGLAGGSTDTQYF.

This clonotype has a handful of counts. The V call is TRBV7-9, the J call TRBJ2-1, with 10 positions matching TRBD1. The CDR3 covers 14 residues. J gave up 10 bases and V 5 bases, and 8 bases lay outside the gene matches. Germline V lookup: CDR1 SEHNR, CDR2 FQNEAQ (reference sequence). CDR3 coding DNA: TGTGCCAGCAGCCCCGACAGGGGGCTGGGGGAGCAGTTCTTC. Its translation is CASSPDRGLGEQFF.

This clonotype has more than one count but fewer than ten. J is TRBJ1-2 and V is TRBV5-1; D is ambiguous. Germline-derived CDR1 and CDR2 are SGHRS and YFSETQ. Trimming shortened V by 7 bases and J by 5 bases, and 9 bases separated the two germline ends. The CDR3 loop spans 11 amino acids. In DNA form, the CDR3 reads TGCGCCAGCGCCGGAGGTTATGGCTACACCTTC. This encodes CASAGGYGYTF.

The chain employs TRBV5-5 and TRBJ1-6, with unresolved D. Per germline, CDR1 SGHKS and CDR2 YYEKEE (reference sequence). Deletions cut 9 bases from V and 8 bases from J, with 21 bases between. CDR3 length: 15 residues. The CDR3 DNA sequence: TGTGCCACTACACCACTGGGGTTCAAAGATTCACCCCTCCACTTT. Translated, it gives CATTPLGFKDSPLHF.

The chain is built from TRBV11-3 and TRBJ1-1; 8 nucleotides agree with TRBD1. V gave up 1 base and J gave up 4 bases; unmatched junction bases: 8. The CDR3 contains 16 residues. Germline lookup yields CDR1 SGHNT and CDR2 YENEEA. The CDR3 spells CASSLGTGTGTTEAFF. The DNA for the CDR3 is TGTGCCAGCAGCTTAGGGACCGGGACAGGAACCACTGAAGCTTTCTTT.

The chain uses TRBV7-3 and TRBJ2-1; 7 bases align to TRBD2. This CDR3 has 16 residues. V lost 1 base to trimming and J lost 0 bases; unmatched junction nucleotides: 3. CDR1 is SGHTA, CDR2 FQGTGA, per germline. The DNA for the CDR3 is TGTGCCAGCAGCTTAATGGGGGGGTTCTCCTACAATGAGCAGTTCTTC. This encodes CASSLMGGFSYNEQFF.

The rearrangement joins TRBV5-1 to TRBJ2-1, with 8 bases fitting TRBD1. Germline loops: CDR1 SGHRS, CDR2 YFSETQ. This CDR3 has 16 amino acids. The V gene end was trimmed by 3 bases and the J gene end by 2 bases; junction bases not matched to a gene: 7. The DNA of the CDR3 is TGCGCCAGCAGCTCGGGGACAGGCTCACCCTACAATGAGCAGTTCTTC. Amino acid sequence: CASSSGTGSPYNEQFF.

The chain carries TRBV6-6 and TRBJ1-5; 7 nucleotides line up with TRBD1. Germline loops: CDR1 MNHNY, CDR2 SVGAGI (reference sequence). The length of the CDR3 is 17 residues. Trimming at V came to 5 bases and at J to 0 bases, leaving 10 bases not matched to a gene. This chain's CDR3 is CASSRTDRAYSNQPQHF. The DNA of the CDR3 is TGTGCCAGCAGTCGCACCGACAGGGCTTATAGCAATCAGCCCCAGCATTTT.

This clonotype came up a few times. The chain is built from TRBV12-3 or TRBV12-4 and TRBJ2-7; D not certain. V was trimmed by 5 bases and J by 5 bases, leaving 10 bases between them. The CDR3 extends over 12 amino acids. CDR3: CASSLLGDEQYF. In nucleotides, the CDR3 is TGTGCCAGCAGTCTTCTAGGCGACGAGCAGTACTTC.

V and J are TRBV6-5 and TRBJ2-3; maybe TRBD1 (6 bases). V was shortened by 5 bases and J by 0 bases, with 12 bases between the two germline ends. Germline V gives CDR1 MNHEY, CDR2 SVGAGI. The CDR3 is 15 amino acids. DNA for the CDR3: TGTGCCAGCAGTCAGACAGGTTCTAGCACAGATACGCAGTATTTT. Translating gives CASSQTGSSTDTQYF.